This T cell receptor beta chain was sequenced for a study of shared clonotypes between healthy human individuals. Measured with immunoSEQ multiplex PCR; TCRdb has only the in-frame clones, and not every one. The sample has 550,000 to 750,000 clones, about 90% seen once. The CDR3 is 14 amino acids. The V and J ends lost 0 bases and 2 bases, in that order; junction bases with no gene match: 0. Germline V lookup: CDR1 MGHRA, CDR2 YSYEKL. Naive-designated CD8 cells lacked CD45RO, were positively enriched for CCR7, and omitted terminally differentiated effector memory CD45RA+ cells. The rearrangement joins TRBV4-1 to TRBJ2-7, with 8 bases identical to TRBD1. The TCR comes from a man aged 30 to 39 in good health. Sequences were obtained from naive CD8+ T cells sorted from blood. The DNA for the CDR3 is TGCGCCAGCAGCCAAGAGACAGGGGCCTACGAGCAGTACTTC. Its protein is CASSQETGAYEQYF.